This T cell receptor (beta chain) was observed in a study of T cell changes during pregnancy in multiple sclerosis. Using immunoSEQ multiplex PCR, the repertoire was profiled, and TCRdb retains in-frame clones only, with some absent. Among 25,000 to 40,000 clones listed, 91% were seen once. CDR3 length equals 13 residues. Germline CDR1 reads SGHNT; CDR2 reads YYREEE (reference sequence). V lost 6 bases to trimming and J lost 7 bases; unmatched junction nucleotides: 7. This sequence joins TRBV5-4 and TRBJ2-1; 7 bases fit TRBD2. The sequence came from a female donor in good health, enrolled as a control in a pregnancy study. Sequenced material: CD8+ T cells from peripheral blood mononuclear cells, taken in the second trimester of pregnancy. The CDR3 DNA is TGTGCCAGCACCCGGGGGGTCGATAATGAGCAGTTCTTC. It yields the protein CASTRGVDNEQFF.